These 20 T cell receptor beta chains originate from one sample sequenced in a study of cytomegalovirus exposure and HLA in healthy donors. Vbeta (60) and Jbeta (13) primers were used in the PCR. TCRdb keeps only in-frame clones here, not all; method: immunoSEQ multiplex PCR. The sample carries 150,000 to 200,000 clones, roughly three quarters recorded once. The sequencing sample was made of PBMCs. The receptors were sampled from a man younger than 30 in good health and CMV-seropositive.

This chain joins TRBV5-1 and TRBJ1-4, with D unclear. In germline, CDR1 is SGHRS, CDR2 YFSETQ. This CDR3 spans 14 amino acids. Trimming removed 1 base from V and 4 bases from J, with 8 bases in between. The chain's CDR3 is CASSLSGDNEKLFF. CDR3 bases: TGCGCCAGCAGCTTGTCGGGTGATAATGAAAAACTGTTTTTT.

V and J are TRBV10-3 and TRBJ2-5; maybe TRBD2 (5 bases). Germline loops: CDR1 ENHRY, CDR2 SYGVKD. With 3 bases removed from V and 4 bases from J, the gap between germline ends came to 15 bases. The CDR3 has 15 residues. As DNA, the CDR3 is TGTGCCATCAGTGACCCTACTGGGAGCGGAGAGACCCAGTACTTC. Translation: CAISDPTGSGETQYF.

This clone was detected only once. The genes are TRBV7-9 and TRBJ2-2; a weak D match, TRBD1 (6 bases). The CDR3 length is 14 residues. The germline V and J ends were trimmed by 5 bases and 7 bases, with 14 bases remaining between them. Germline CDR1 and CDR2: SEHNR and FQNEAQ (reference sequence). CDR3 nucleotide sequence: TGTGCCAGCAGCGTGGCAGGGGCGGACGGGGAGCTGTTTTTT. It encodes CASSVAGADGELFF.

The V and J genes are TRBV27 and TRBJ2-2; no reliable D call. Between the trimmed V and J ends, which lost 4 bases and 6 bases, there was a span of 15 bases. The germline V gene has CDR1 MNHEY and CDR2 SMNVEV (reference sequence). This CDR3 is built from 15 residues. Written as DNA, the CDR3 is TGTGCCAGCAGTTACCAACCCTTGAGTCCCGGGGAGCTGTTTTTT. Protein: CASSYQPLSPGELFF.

J is TRBJ1-1 and V is TRBV5-6; TRBD1 agrees at 7 bases. The germline V gene encodes CDR1 SGHDT and CDR2 YYEEEE. CDR3 length: 15 residues. J gave up 0 bases and V 4 bases, and 6 bases lay outside the gene matches. Written as DNA, the CDR3 is TGTGCCAGCAGCGCACAGGGACAGCTGAACACTGAAGCTTTCTTT. Amino acid sequence: CASSAQGQLNTEAFF.

This clone was seen a handful of times. V gene TRBV6-5 combines with J gene TRBJ1-1; the D gene is possibly TRBD1 (6 bases). Trimming stripped 8 bases from V and 3 bases from J, with 13 bases between. There are 13 residues in the CDR3. Germline assignment: CDR1 MNHEY and CDR2 SVGAGI. The CDR3 is CASRLRGYTEAFF. Here the CDR3 DNA reads TGTGCCAGCCGCCTCAGGGGCTACACTGAAGCTTTCTTT.

The J gene is TRBJ2-5, the V gene TRBV15; D is perhaps TRBD2 (5 bases). The CDR3 totals 17 residues. Trimming took 1 base from V and 3 from J, leaving 18 bases between them. Germline CDR1 LNHNV, CDR2 YYDKDF (reference sequence). The CDR3 region is CATSRGRGNLKEETQYF. The CDR3 DNA sequence: TGTGCCACCAGCAGAGGCCGAGGGAACCTCAAGGAAGAGACCCAGTACTTC.

The chain recombines TRBV28 with TRBJ1-4; D is uncertain. With 2 bases removed from V and 4 bases from J, the gap between germline ends came to 8 bases. The CDR3 loop spans 14 amino acids. The germline V gene encodes CDR1 MDHEN and CDR2 SYDVKM. CDR3 in amino acids: CASSLGGLNEKLFF. CDR3 DNA sequence: TGTGCCAGCAGTTTAGGAGGACTTAATGAAAAACTGTTTTTT.

The V gene is TRBV19, the J gene TRBJ1-4; no definite D call. V lost 6 bases, J lost 4 bases, and 15 bases lay in between. Germline V gives CDR1 LNHDA, CDR2 SQIVND (reference sequence). CDR3 length: 15 residues. The CDR3 spells CASSTWRQLNEKLFF. The CDR3, as DNA: TGTGCCAGTAGCACCTGGAGGCAGCTTAATGAAAAACTGTTTTTT. Looking up the rest from reference TRBV19 and TRBJ1-4 gives the full variable domain: DGGITQSPKYLFRKEGQNVTLSCEQNLNHDAMYWYRQDPGQGLRLIYYSQIVNDFQKGDIAEGYSVSREKKESFPLTVTSAQKNPTAFYLCASSTWRQLNEKLFFGSGTQLSVL.

The chain couples TRBV5-4 to TRBJ1-1, with 8 bases that match TRBD1. V lost 0 bases and J lost 1; bases outside the gene matches: 5. The CDR3 extends over 16 amino acids. Germline values: CDR1 SGHNT, CDR2 YYREEE (reference sequence). The CDR3: CASSLGGQAKNTEAFF. The DNA of the CDR3 is TGTGCCAGCAGCTTGGGGGGACAGGCAAAGAACACTGAAGCTTTCTTT.

This clone was seen more than once but under ten times. The chain uses TRBV30 and TRBJ1-2; D gene unclear. Germline CDR1 reads GTSNPN; CDR2 reads SVGIG (reference sequence). V was pared by 3 bases and J by 8 bases, with 19 bases between. The CDR3 sequence is 14 residues long. This CDR3 reads CAWSLSLREEGYTF. In DNA, the CDR3 is TGTGCCTGGAGCCTAAGTCTCCGGGAGGAAGGCTACACCTTC.

The chain links TRBV7-3 to TRBJ2-5; D is unclear. Germline-derived CDR1 and CDR2 are SGHTA and FQGTGA. The CDR3 runs 12 residues. V was pared by 3 bases and J by 9 bases, with 11 bases between. This CDR3 reads CASSFPPGPQYF. The CDR3 bases are TGTGCCAGCAGCTTCCCACCGGGTCCCCAGTACTTC.

The chain employs TRBV27 and TRBJ2-7, with D unclear. V was cut by 4 bases and J by 3 bases, with 10 bases left in between. The germline CDR1 and CDR2 sequences are MNHEY and SMNVEV (reference sequence). The CDR3 extends over 13 amino acids. As DNA, the CDR3 is TGTGCCAGCAGTTCCGAGGACGACTACGAGCAGTACGTC. Translated, it gives CASSSEDDYEQYV.

There are a few counts of this clone. V is TRBV5-5 and J is TRBJ1-1; TRBD1 might be the D (5 bases). The CDR3 totals 15 residues. V lost 5 bases to trimming and J lost 0 bases, with 14 bases between them. Germline CDR1 reads SGHKS; CDR2 reads YYEKEE (reference sequence). The CDR3 DNA reads TGTGCCAGCAGGCCGACAGTGGTAATGAACACTGAAGCTTTCTTT. Its protein is CASRPTVVMNTEAFF.

This chain joins TRBV15 and TRBJ1-2; 7 bases fit TRBD1. The ends lost 7 bases at V and 6 bases at J; junction bases unmatched: 11. Germline CDR1 and CDR2: LNHNV and YYDKDF (reference sequence). The length of the CDR3 is 14 residues. CDR3 in DNA: TGTGCCACCAAGGCTATTAGACAGGGCCATGGCTACACCTTC. It yields the protein CATKAIRQGHGYTF.

The chain recombines TRBV9 with TRBJ1-2; D perhaps matches TRBD1 (6 bases). The V and J ends lost 0 bases and 4 bases respectively, with 16 bases between them. The CDR3 spans 16 residues. Per the germline V gene, CDR1 is SGDLS and CDR2 is YYNGEE. The CDR3 protein is CASSVDRAGDSYGYTF. The CDR3 coding sequence is TGTGCCAGCAGCGTAGACAGGGCAGGGGATAGCTATGGCTACACCTTC. The variable domain in full, completed from reference TRBV9 and TRBJ1-2, reads DSGVTQTPKHLITATGQRVTLRCSPRSGDLSVYWYQQSLDQGLQFLIQYYNGEERAKGNILERFSAQQFPDLHSELNLSSLELGDSALYFCASSVDRAGDSYGYTFGSGTRLTVV.

The V gene is TRBV19, the J gene TRBJ2-7; D is possibly TRBD2 (5 bases). The germline CDR1 and CDR2 sequences are LNHDA and SQIVND (reference sequence). This CDR3 spans 13 amino acids. Deletions cut 7 bases from V and 3 bases from J, with 13 bases between. In DNA form, the CDR3 reads TGTGCCAGTATCGGGCAGGCGGGCTACGAGCAGTACGTC. It translates to CASIGQAGYEQYV.

Written as DNA, the CDR3 is TGCAGTGCTGCCGGGACAGGGGCTGCTTTCTTT. It yields the protein CSAAGTGAAFF. The V gene is TRBV20-1, the J gene TRBJ1-1; 10 bases match TRBD1. The CDR3 covers 11 residues. Germline CDR1 DFQATT, CDR2 SNEGSKA (reference sequence). V lost 5 bases and J lost 11; bases outside the gene matches: 5.

The V gene is TRBV10-3, the J gene TRBJ1-1; TRBD1 is a possible D gene (5 bases). V lost 10 bases and J lost 6, with 12 bases in between. Germline-derived CDR1 and CDR2 are ENHRY and SYGVKD. This CDR3 comprises 11 residues. The CDR3 nucleotides are TGTGCCACCCTCGGGGGTGCTGAAGCTTTCTTT. It is translated as CATLGGAEAFF.

The genes are TRBV27 and TRBJ1-2, with D perhaps TRBD1 (6 bases). Per germline, CDR1 MNHEY and CDR2 SMNVEV (reference sequence). The CDR3 is 13 amino acids. Trimming pared 3 bases from V and 2 bases from J, leaving 7 bases between. CDR3 DNA: TGTGCCAGCAGTTTCGGGACAAACTATGGCTACACCTTC. Protein sequence: CASSFGTNYGYTF.